Listed below are T cell receptor beta chains from one sample, sequenced in a study of blood T cell repertoires in COVID-19. TCRdb's table, derived via immunoSEQ multiplex PCR, lists solely in-frame clones and lacks some. The sample lists about 210,000 clones; around 89% were seen once. What was sequenced was peripheral blood. Every receptor here comes from a man between 70 and 80 years old with acute or convalescent COVID-19. CDR3s include the opening cysteine and the closing phenylalanine or tryptophan. Only part of the rows carry a size: once, few, many, or a class if the clone is expanded.

-	TRBJ1-1	TRBV10-3	CAAGSGFRGEAFF
many	TRBJ2-5	TRBV4-1	CASSQPFLQGQETQYF
-	TRBJ2-7	TRBV29-1	CSVDGTLYEQYF
-	TRBJ1-2	TRBV5-1	CASSLLRGNYGYTF
-	TRBJ1-5	TRBV19	CASSIAGTGLPQHF
once	TRBJ2-7	TRBV7-2	CASSLAVTSGSREQYF
-	TRBJ2-5	TRBV3-1/TRBV3-2	CASSPTEGGRASETQYF
-	TRBJ1-1	TRBV6-1	CASSDWGGVAFF
-	TRBJ2-1	TRBV4-2	CASSQVGTEQFF
few	TRBJ2-1	TRBV27	CASSLGSSYNEQFF
-	TRBJ2-3	TRBV9	CASSVGSRGTSTDTQYF
-	TRBJ1-2	TRBV9	CASSSNQGYGYTF
-	TRBJ1-2	TRBV6-6	CASNLARGLGYGYTF
few	TRBJ1-6	TRBV23-1	CASSQSKSRWGCNSPLHF
-	TRBJ1-2	TRBV5-6	CASSPVGDRVAGYTF
-	TRBJ1-5	TRBV29-1	CSAADSLRQPQHF
-	TRBJ2-3	TRBV4-2	CASSQGGTSGSTDTQYF
-	TRBJ2-7	TRBV6-5	CASSYATGAYEQYF
-	TRBJ1-5	TRBV9	CASSSGTVNQPQHF
-	TRBJ2-1	TRBV15	CATSRENTEYNEQFF
-	TRBJ1-1	TRBV5-1	CASSNLAGESEAFF
-	TRBJ1-3	TRBV19	CASSMGGSGNTIYF
-	TRBJ2-1	TRBV27	CASSPTPTSRPHNEQFF
-	TRBJ2-5	TRBV21-1	CASSTSRLAGGGLQETQYF
-	TRBJ1-4	TRBV12-3/TRBV12-4	CASSLAAVVKLFF
-	TRBJ1-4	TRBV7-9	CASSVNRGLTNEKLFF
-	TRBJ1-1	TRBV5-6	CASSLEGVYTEAFF
-	TRBJ1-6	TRBV19	CASKNQRVRNSPLHF
once	TRBJ2-2	TRBV5-6	CASRRTGDLGTGELFF
-	TRBJ1-2	TRBV11-2	CASSSTKGGVRGYTF
-	TRBJ2-5	TRBV29-1	CSVDRFTGVETQYF
-	TRBJ1-4	TRBV5-1	CASSPSPRATNEKLFF
-	TRBJ1-1	TRBV18	CASSPGGTNTEAFF
-	TRBJ2-2	TRBV19	CASTRAENTGELFF
few	TRBJ2-1	TRBV28	CASSLTLAGGSYNEQFF
once	TRBJ2-3	TRBV6-5	CASRDTSTDTQYF
-	TRBJ1-2	TRBV6-5	CASREGARDGYTF
-	TRBJ2-1	TRBV7-9	CASSPRSSGVFSSYNEQFF
-	TRBJ1-2	TRBV28	CASSSTGPYSNYGYTF
-	TRBJ1-1	TRBV29-1	CSGGQELSTEAFF
-	TRBJ2-3	TRBV2	CASGGRGSTDTQYF
-	TRBJ2-2	TRBV5-6	CASSPDSFTGELFF
few	TRBJ2-1	TRBV7-2	CASSLGGSKNEQFF
once	TRBJ2-7	TRBV3-1/TRBV3-2	CASRTGLVGEQYF
-	TRBJ1-5	TRBV19	CASQSRGGQPQHF
once	TRBJ2-1	TRBV5-4	CASSPAGGSYNEQFF
-	TRBJ2-7	TRBV30	CAWSVGSGSIYEQYF
-	TRBJ2-4	TRBV27	CASSLSSASASSKNIQYF
-	TRBJ1-1	TRBV25-1	CASSEVGRGLTEAFF
once	TRBJ1-1	TRBV29-1	CSAGDRALNTEAFF
-	TRBJ2-2	TRBV6-6	CASGGFGAGELFF
-	TRBJ1-2	TRBV5-1	CASSLGENNYGYTF